This T cell receptor beta chain came from a study of CD8 T cells in ankylosing spondylitis. General study results and limits: A TCR beta motif of 8 or 9 highly homologous variants appeared characteristic of ankylosing spondylitis blood. As for the disease-linked clones, they showed a CD8+ phenotype and occurred at relatively low frequencies in peripheral blood. Significant enrichment of disease-linked clones was reportedly seen in matched ankylosing spondylitis synovial fluid.

With respect to this clonotype: As yet, its antigen is unknown. A read error may be the cause here, since a much bigger clone is one base away.

Using its own MiXCR run on the 5' RACE reads, TCRdb lists one record per CDR3 protein. The sample has under 400,000 distinct CDR3 sequences, roughly 11% seen once; the top ten hold about a tenth. The V gene end was trimmed by 5 bases and the J gene end by 4 bases; junction bases not matched to a gene: 18. Germline CDR1 SGHRS, CDR2 YFSETQ. The CDR3 runs to 18 residues. The genes are TRBV5-1 and TRBJ2-1; 7 bases align to TRBD1. This clonotype originated in a female donor with ankylosing spondylitis or in good health (not recorded which). Sequenced sample: blood, either unsorted or a sorted T cell fraction (not recorded which). The CDR3 DNA sequence: TGCGCCAGCAGTCACCGGAAAGGGGGCATGGCAGTTTACAATGAGCAGTTCTTC. Encoded protein: CASSHRKGGMAVYNEQFF.